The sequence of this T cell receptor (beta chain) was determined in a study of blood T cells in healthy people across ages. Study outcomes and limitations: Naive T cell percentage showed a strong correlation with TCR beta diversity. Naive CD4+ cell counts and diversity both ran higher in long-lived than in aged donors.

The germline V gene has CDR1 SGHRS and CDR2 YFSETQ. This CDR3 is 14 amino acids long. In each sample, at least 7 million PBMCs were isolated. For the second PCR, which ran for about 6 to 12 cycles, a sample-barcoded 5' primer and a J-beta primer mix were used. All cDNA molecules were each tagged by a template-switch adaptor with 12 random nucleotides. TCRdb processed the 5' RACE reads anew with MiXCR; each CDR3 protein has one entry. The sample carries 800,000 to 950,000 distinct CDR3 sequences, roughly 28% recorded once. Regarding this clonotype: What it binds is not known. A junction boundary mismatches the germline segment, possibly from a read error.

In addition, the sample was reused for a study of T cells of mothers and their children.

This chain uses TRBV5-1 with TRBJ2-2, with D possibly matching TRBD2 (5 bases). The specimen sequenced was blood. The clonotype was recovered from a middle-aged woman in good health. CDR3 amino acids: CASSLAVNTGERFF. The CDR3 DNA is TGCGCCAGCAGCTTGGCAGTGAACACCGGGGAGCGGTTTTTT.